This TCR beta chain was sequenced in a study of T cells in Graves' hyperthyroidism and ophthalmopathy. For the study at large: Peripheral blood specimens were obtained at initial diagnosis, prior to any treatment.

This CDR3 has 12 amino acids. The V end was cut by 3 bases, the J end by 3 bases, with 5 bases between. CDR1 is MNHNS and CDR2 is SASEGT in the germline V gene. Amplified TCR beta CDR3 regions came from RNA transcripts. The HTBI primer set drove a first-round RT-PCR of the TCR CDR3. MiXCR, applied by TCRdb to the multiplex PCR reads, yields one record per CDR3 protein. The profile shows about 130,000 distinct CDR3 sequences, approximately 20% of them singletons. This sample holds PBMCs from less than 11 ml fresh peripheral blood. V usage is TRBV6-1 and J usage is TRBJ1-2; D is unclear. This TCR was recovered from a woman in her forties or fifties with Graves' hyperthyroidism that later progressed to Graves' ophthalmopathy. The sequenced material came from blood. As DNA, the CDR3 is TGTGCCAGCAGTGAGGGTTACTATGGCTACACCTTC. Translating it yields CASSEGYYGYTF.